The sequence of this T cell receptor beta chain was determined in a study of blood T cells in healthy people across ages. Study conclusions and caveats: Unsorted PBMCs prevented conclusive naive versus antigen-experienced comparison.

Peripheral blood was drawn, roughly 10 milliliters per donor. At least 7 million PBMCs were isolated per sample. The second PCR ran about 6 to 12 cycles with a sample-barcoded 5' primer and J-beta primers. Each sample yielded at least 2.5 million CDR3-containing paired-end reads. One entry per CDR3 protein results from TCRdb running MiXCR on the 5' RACE reads. The sample lists about 1 million distinct CDR3 sequences; 45% were seen once. The CDR3 contains 19 residues. From germline, CDR1 is MNHEY and CDR2 SVGAGI. V was pared by 2 bases and J by 0 bases, with 9 bases of the junction left unmatched. This clonotype was seen a few times. Its antigen is undetermined.

This TCR came from a woman in her sixties in good health. The material sequenced was blood. This sequence joins TRBV6-5 and TRBJ1-6, with 8 bases aligning to TRBD1. CDR3 in amino acids: CASSYDGGQGSSYNSPLHF. In DNA form, the CDR3 reads TGTGCCAGCAGTTACGACGGCGGACAGGGAAGCTCCTATAATTCACCCCTCCACTTT.